Below are 12 T cell receptor beta chains sequenced from a single sample in a study of shared T cell receptors in the human thymus. Method: immunoSEQ multiplex PCR; TCRdb's copy keeps in-frame clones and lacks some. Of approximately 580,000 clones in the sample, more than 75% are singletons; the top ten hold roughly 0.013%. This sample also belongs to another study, concerning human thymus T cells.

The sequencing sample was made of thymocytes. These receptors all stem from a boy younger than two with a congenital heart defect.

This clone was picked up a small number of times. This rearrangement joins TRBV27 to TRBJ2-3; perhaps TRBD2 as D (6 bases). V was pared by 5 bases and J by 1 base, with 10 bases between. Per germline, CDR1 MNHEY and CDR2 SMNVEV (reference sequence). This CDR3 contains 14 residues. For the CDR3, the DNA is TGTGCCAGCAGTCCCCCGGGAGGCACAGATACGCAGTATTTT. This gives the protein CASSPPGGTDTQYF.

V gene TRBV5-4 combines with J gene TRBJ1-2; 7 bases agree with TRBD1. CDR1 SGHNT and CDR2 YYREEE come from the germline V gene (reference sequence). V trimming: 4 bases; J trimming: 9 bases; junction bases outside the gene matches: 12. There are 14 residues in the CDR3. Here the CDR3 reads CASSGTEGALRYTF. DNA for the CDR3: TGTGCCAGCAGCGGGACAGAGGGGGCCTTGCGCTACACCTTC.

This clone was counted a single time. V and J are TRBV27 and TRBJ1-1; weak D call: TRBD1 (6 bases). The germline gives CDR1 MNHEY, CDR2 SMNVEV (reference sequence). V was trimmed by 3 bases and J by 2 bases, leaving 7 bases between them. This CDR3 is built from 13 residues. The CDR3 sequence: CASSFGTNTEAFF. The CDR3 nucleotides read TGTGCCAGCAGTTTCGGGACAAACACTGAAGCTTTCTTT.

This chain uses TRBV7-9 with TRBJ2-7, with 9 positions matching TRBD1. V dropped 1 base and J dropped 2; count of bases not matched to a gene: 3. Per the germline V gene, CDR1 is SEHNR and CDR2 is FQNEAQ (reference sequence). The CDR3 runs to 15 residues. The CDR3 is CASSLERTGAYEQYF. Here the CDR3 DNA reads TGTGCCAGCAGCTTAGAACGGACAGGGGCCTACGAGCAGTACTTC. The complete variable domain, with remaining parts taken from reference TRBV7-9 and TRBJ2-7, reads DTGVSQNPRHKITKRGQNVTFRCDPISEHNRLYWYRQTLGQGPEFLTYFQNEAQLEKSRLLSDRFSAERPKGSFSTLEIQRTEQGDSAMYLCASSLERTGAYEQYFGPGTRLTVT.

V is TRBV2 and J is TRBJ2-3; the match to TRBD1 covers 7 bases. Germline lookup yields CDR1 SNHLY and CDR2 FYNNEI. The CDR3 extends over 19 amino acids. J was trimmed by 1 base and V by 3 bases; bases with no gene match: 16. CDR3 DNA sequence: TGTGCCAGCAGTGATGGGCAGTCCCCCCGACAGGGAGGCACAGATACGCAGTATTTT. Its protein is CASSDGQSPRQGGTDTQYF.

The rearrangement uses TRBV19 and TRBJ1-1; 7 bases match TRBD1. Germline CDR1 and CDR2: LNHDA and SQIVND (reference sequence). The length of the CDR3 is 14 residues. Trimming cost V 4 bases and J 4 bases; bases outside gene matches: 6. The CDR3 loop is CASSTDRVGTEAFF. CDR3 in DNA: TGTGCCAGTAGTACTGACAGGGTGGGCACTGAAGCTTTCTTT.

This clone was detected a few times. The chain employs TRBV4-3 and TRBJ2-2; D possibly corresponds to TRBD1 (5 bases). V gave up 6 bases and J gave up 3 bases, with 17 bases separating them. This CDR3 contains 16 residues. Germline-derived CDR1 and CDR2 are LGHNA and YSLEER. CDR3 protein: CASSQNRSRDTGELFF. DNA for the CDR3: TGCGCCAGCAGTCAAAACAGGTCTCGGGACACCGGGGAGCTGTTTTTT.

The rearrangement uses TRBV2 and TRBJ2-2; TRBD1 aligns across 11 bases. In germline, CDR1 is SNHLY, CDR2 FYNNEI. V dropped 10 bases and J dropped 7; count of bases not matched to a gene: 11. This CDR3 is built from 15 residues. CDR3 DNA sequence: TGTGCCAAAGGACAGGGGGCGAGGTTGAGCGGGGAGCTGTTTTTT. Protein sequence: CAKGQGARLSGELFF.

This chain joins TRBV11-2 and TRBJ2-3; D might be TRBD1 (6 bases). Germline V lookup: CDR1 SGHAT, CDR2 FQNNGV. The CDR3 length is 14 residues. The germline V and J ends were trimmed by 2 bases and 2 bases, with 8 bases remaining between them. The CDR3 bases are TGTGCCAGCAGCTTATGGACAGCCACAGATACGCAGTATTTT. It specifies CASSLWTATDTQYF.

J is TRBJ2-3 and V is TRBV4-3; 15 bases fit TRBD2. J was trimmed by 6 bases and V by 10 bases; bases with no gene match: 8. This CDR3 is 15 amino acids long. Germline values: CDR1 LGHNA, CDR2 YSLEER. The CDR3: CATRTSGRAGDTQYF. The CDR3 region has the DNA TGCGCCACCCGGACTAGCGGGAGGGCCGGCGATACGCAGTATTTT.

This chain links TRBV27 with TRBJ1-5, with D possibly being TRBD1 (6 bases). The CDR3 covers 17 residues. Germline V CDR1 and CDR2: MNHEY, SMNVEV (reference sequence). The V end was cut by 4 bases, the J end by 3 bases, with 19 bases between. CDR3 nucleotide sequence: TGTGCCAGCAGTTCTCGGGGGGACACGGGATACAATCAGCCCCAGCATTTT. It translates to CASSSRGDTGYNQPQHF.

The chain uses TRBV5-1 and TRBJ2-5; 12 bases are shared with TRBD2. Trimming at V came to 1 base and at J to 2 bases, leaving 3 bases not matched to a gene. The CDR3 totals 16 residues. The germline V gene encodes CDR1 SGHRS and CDR2 YFSETQ. The CDR3 reads CASSLSGTSGQETQYF. The CDR3 DNA is TGCGCCAGCAGCTTGAGTGGGACTAGCGGGCAAGAGACCCAGTACTTC.